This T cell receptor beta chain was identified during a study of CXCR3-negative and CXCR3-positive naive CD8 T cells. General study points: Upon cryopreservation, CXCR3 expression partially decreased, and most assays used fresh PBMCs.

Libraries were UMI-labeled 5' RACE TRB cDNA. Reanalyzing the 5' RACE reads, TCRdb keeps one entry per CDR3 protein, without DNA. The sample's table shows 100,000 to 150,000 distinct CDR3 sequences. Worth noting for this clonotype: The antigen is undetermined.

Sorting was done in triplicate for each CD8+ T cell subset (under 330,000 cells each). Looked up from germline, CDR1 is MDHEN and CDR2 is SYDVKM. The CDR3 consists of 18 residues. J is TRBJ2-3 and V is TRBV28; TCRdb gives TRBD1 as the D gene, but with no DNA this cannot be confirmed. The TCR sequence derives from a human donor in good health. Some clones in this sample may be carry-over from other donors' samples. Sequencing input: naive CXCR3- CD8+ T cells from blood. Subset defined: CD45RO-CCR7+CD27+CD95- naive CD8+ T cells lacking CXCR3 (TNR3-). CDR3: CGSRLPGGTPEGTDTQYF.